This TCR beta chain was obtained from a study of T cells after yellow fever vaccination. Study overall: Researchers used SMART-Seq v4 Ultra Low Input to prepare fractions that had low cell numbers.

Production of TCR cDNA was by 5'RACE template switching, which also added a universal primer site and UMIs. TCRdb redid the calling of the 5' RACE reads with MiXCR, one entry per CDR3 protein. The sample has 300,000 or so distinct CDR3 sequences, under 9% seen once; the top ten hold around 3.3%. This CDR3 spans 17 amino acids. Germline-derived CDR1 and CDR2 are LGHNT and FRNRAP. The V end lost 0 bases, the J end lost 3 bases, and 14 bases lay between the germline ends. This clonotype occurred a few times. Antigen unknown. Overall study findings and caveats: CD4 and CD8 compartments shared a small share of clonotypes. Weaker overall, the secondary response nonetheless peaked faster (day 5 versus 15).

The source material was CD4+ T cells sorted from PBMCs, sampled 5 days after the yellow fever booster vaccination. The rearrangement joins TRBV12-5 to TRBJ2-2; possibly TRBD1 for D (5 bases). This clonotype originated in a man aged 18 to 30 who received the YFV17D yellow fever vaccine. The CDR3 region has the DNA TGTGCTAGTGGTTTGGTACCTTTGGGGCCTCACACCGGGGAGCTGTTTTTT. Protein product: CASGLVPLGPHTGELFF.